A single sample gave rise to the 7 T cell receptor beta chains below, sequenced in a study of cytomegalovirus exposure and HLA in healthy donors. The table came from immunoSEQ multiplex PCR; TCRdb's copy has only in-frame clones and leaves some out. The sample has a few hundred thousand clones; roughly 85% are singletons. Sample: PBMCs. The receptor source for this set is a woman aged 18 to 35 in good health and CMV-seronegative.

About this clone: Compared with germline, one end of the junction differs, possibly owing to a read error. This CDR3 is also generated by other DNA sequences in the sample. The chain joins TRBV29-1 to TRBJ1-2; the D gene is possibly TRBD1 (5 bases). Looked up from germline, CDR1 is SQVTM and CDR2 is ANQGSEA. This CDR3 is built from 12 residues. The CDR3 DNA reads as TGCAGCGTTGAAGGGGGCGGCTATGGCTATACCTTC. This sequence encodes CSVEGGGYGYTF.

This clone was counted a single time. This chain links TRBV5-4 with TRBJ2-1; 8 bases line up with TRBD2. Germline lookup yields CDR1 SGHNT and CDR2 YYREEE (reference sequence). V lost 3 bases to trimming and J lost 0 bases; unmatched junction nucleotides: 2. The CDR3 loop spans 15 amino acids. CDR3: CASSYGTSSYNEQFF. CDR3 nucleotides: TGTGCCAGCAGCTACGGGACTAGCTCCTACAATGAGCAGTTCTTC.

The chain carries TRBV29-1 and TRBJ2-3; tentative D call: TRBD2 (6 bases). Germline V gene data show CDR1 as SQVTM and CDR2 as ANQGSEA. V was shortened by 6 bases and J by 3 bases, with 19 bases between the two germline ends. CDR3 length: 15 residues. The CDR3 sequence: CSVLGWEARTDTQYF. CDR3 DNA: TGCAGCGTACTAGGCTGGGAGGCGAGGACAGATACGCAGTATTTT.

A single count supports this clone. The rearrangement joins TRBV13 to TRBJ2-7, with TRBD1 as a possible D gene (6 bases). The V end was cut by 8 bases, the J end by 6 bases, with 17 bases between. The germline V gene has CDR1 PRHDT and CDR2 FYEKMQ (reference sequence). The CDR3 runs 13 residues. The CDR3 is CASQGGPPLEQYF. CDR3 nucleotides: TGTGCCAGCCAAGGGGGACCCCCTCTCGAGCAGTACTTC.

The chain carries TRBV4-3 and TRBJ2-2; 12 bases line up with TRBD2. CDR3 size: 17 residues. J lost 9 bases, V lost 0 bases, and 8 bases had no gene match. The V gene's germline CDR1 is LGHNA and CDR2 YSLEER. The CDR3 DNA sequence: TGCGCCAGCAGCCAAGAGGGACTAGCGGGCAAGGATCGGGAGCTGTTTTTT. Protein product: CASSQEGLAGKDRELFF.

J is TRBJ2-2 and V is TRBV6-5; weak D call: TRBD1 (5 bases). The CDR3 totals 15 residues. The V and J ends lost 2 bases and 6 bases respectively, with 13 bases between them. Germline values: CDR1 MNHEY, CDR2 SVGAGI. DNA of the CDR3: TGTGCCAGCAGTTACACTGCCGAAGGGGCCGGGGAGCTGTTTTTT. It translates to CASSYTAEGAGELFF.

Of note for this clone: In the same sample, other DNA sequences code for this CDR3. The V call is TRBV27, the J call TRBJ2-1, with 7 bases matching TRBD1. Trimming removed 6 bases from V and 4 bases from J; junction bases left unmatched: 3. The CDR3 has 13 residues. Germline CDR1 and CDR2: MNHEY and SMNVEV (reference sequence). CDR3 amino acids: CASSLQGYNEQFF. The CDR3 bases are TGTGCCAGCAGCCTACAGGGGTACAATGAGCAGTTCTTC.